This entry lists 7 T cell receptor beta chains sequenced from one sample in a study of blood T cell repertoires in COVID-19. Method: immunoSEQ multiplex PCR; TCRdb's copy keeps in-frame clones and lacks some. The sample contains 50,000 to 65,000 clones, less than 90% of which appear only once. Sample: peripheral blood. These receptors were collected from a man between 60 and 75 years old with COVID-19, enrolled during active disease.

This clone was seen only a few times. The rearrangement joins TRBV4-2 to TRBJ2-1, with 8 bases aligning to TRBD2. Germline V gene sequence: CDR1 LGHNA, CDR2 YNFKEQ. The CDR3 runs 13 residues. Unmatched junction bases numbered 1, after V lost 4 bases and J lost 5 bases. The CDR3 spells CASSRAGDNEQFF. The CDR3 DNA is TGTGCCAGCAGCCGAGCGGGAGACAATGAGCAGTTCTTC.

The gene calls are TRBV19 and TRBJ2-5, with a possible D match to TRBD1 (6 bases). The ends were cut back, 4 bases at V and 3 bases at J, with 9 bases in the middle. The germline CDR1 and CDR2 sequences are LNHDA and SQIVND (reference sequence). The CDR3 loop spans 13 amino acids. The CDR3 reads CASSRQGKETQYF. CDR3 in DNA: TGTGCCAGTAGTAGGCAGGGGAAAGAGACCCAGTACTTC. The entire variable domain, with the rest obtained from reference TRBV19 and TRBJ2-5, is as follows: DGGITQSPKYLFRKEGQNVTLSCEQNLNHDAMYWYRQDPGQGLRLIYYSQIVNDFQKGDIAEGYSVSREKKESFPLTVTSAQKNPTAFYLCASSRQGKETQYFGPGTRLLVL.

The chain joins TRBV29-1 to TRBJ2-3; 11 bases are shared with TRBD1. CDR3 size: 14 residues. Germline V gene lookup returns CDR1 SQVTM and CDR2 ANQGSEA. The J segment lost 5 bases and the V segment lost 6 bases, leaving 7 bases of the junction unmatched. CDR3 sequence reads: CSVADRGLLDTQYF. The DNA for the CDR3 is TGCAGCGTCGCGGACAGGGGGCTTTTAGATACGCAGTATTTT.

The V gene is TRBV6-5, the J gene TRBJ1-5; no clear D gene. The germline CDR1 and CDR2 sequences are MNHEY and SVGAGI. This CDR3 region has 14 residues. V lost 3 bases, J lost 3 bases, and 9 bases lay in between. The CDR3 DNA sequence: TGTGCCAGCAGTTATTCGGGGTCCAATCAGCCCCAGCATTTT. This translates into CASSYSGSNQPQHF.

This rearrangement joins TRBV9 to TRBJ1-2, with a weak D call TRBD1 (6 bases). There are 15 residues in the CDR3. Trimming left V 4 bases short and J 2 bases short, with 15 bases between. Germline CDR1 is SGDLS and CDR2 is YYNGEE. CDR3 DNA sequence: TGTGCCAGCAGCAGGCGGACAGCTCCAAACTATGGCTACACCTTC. It specifies CASSRRTAPNYGYTF.

The chain carries TRBV29-1 and TRBJ1-4, with D uncertain. The germline V gene encodes CDR1 SQVTM and CDR2 ANQGSEA. V lost 3 bases and J lost 8, with 4 bases in between. The CDR3 is made up of 10 amino acids. CDR3 DNA sequence: TGCAGCGTTGAGCGGGAAAAACTGTTTTTT. It codes for CSVEREKLFF.

This clone was counted only a few times. The J gene is TRBJ2-3, the V gene TRBV5-1, with D perhaps matching TRBD2 (6 bases). Germline CDR1 is SGHRS and CDR2 is YFSETQ. CDR3 length equals 15 residues. V lost 4 bases and J lost 5, with 17 bases in between. CDR3 amino acids: CASSRGAAGGDTQYF. CDR3 coding DNA: TGCGCCAGCAGCCGTGGGGCGGCCGGGGGAGATACGCAGTATTTT.